The clone carrying this T cell receptor beta chain was observed a single time. Its antigen is currently unknown. This entry is derived from a study of CD8 T cells in ankylosing spondylitis. Whole-study findings and limits: It was reported that disease-linked clones were significantly enriched in matched ankylosing spondylitis synovial fluid.

TCRdb reanalysed the 5' RACE reads using MiXCR and keeps one entry per CDR3 protein. Of some 140,000 distinct CDR3 sequences listed, approximately 10% are singletons. Germline CDR1 is SNHLY and CDR2 is FYNNEI. CDR3 size: 13 residues. Trimming removed 7 bases from V and 9 bases from J; junction bases left unmatched: 4. The TCR comes from a female donor with ankylosing spondylitis or in good health (not recorded which). The gene calls are TRBV2 and TRBJ2-1, with 12 bases matching TRBD2. The sequencing input was blood, either unsorted or a sorted T cell fraction (not recorded which). CDR3 in DNA: TGTGCCAGCATTCGACTAGCGGGGGTTGAGCAGTTCTTC. It translates to CASIRLAGVEQFF.